The entry that follows covers one TCR beta chain sequence. Its matching antigen is unknown. The sample belongs to a study of post-analysis software for immune sequencing data. In the study overall: Progressive-relapsing, secondary progressive and relapsing-remitting multiple sclerosis were among the disease courses included.

The germline V gene encodes CDR1 LGHDT and CDR2 YNNKEL (reference sequence). The CDR3 has 15 residues. Study results and caveats: Normalized Chao1 diversity was significantly lower in multiple sclerosis patients than in controls. F measure clustering grouped samples strongly by preparation batch. Relative to controls, patients had five TRBV segments at higher frequency, with TRBV5-6, TRBV5-1 and TRBV20-1 among these.

Incorporated into the TCR beta cDNA libraries were unique molecular identifiers, which served to reduce PCR and sequencing biases. Researchers reported roughly 0.5 million cDNA molecules coming from around 1 to 10 million T cells. Each CDR3 protein is one row after TCRdb ran MiXCR on the PCR reads. Of around 200,000 distinct CDR3 sequences listed, approximately 29% are singletons. The chain joins TRBV3-1 to TRBJ2-5, with 12 bases identical to TRBD1. The J call is in doubt because the DNA end fits TRBJ2-7 better. Sequenced input: blood. This receptor was taken from a girl aged 2 to 17 with multiple sclerosis. CDR3 protein: CASSHPGTGGSEQYF. The CDR3 nucleotides are TGTGCCAGCAGCCATCCCGGGACAGGGGGCTCCGAGCAGTACTTC.